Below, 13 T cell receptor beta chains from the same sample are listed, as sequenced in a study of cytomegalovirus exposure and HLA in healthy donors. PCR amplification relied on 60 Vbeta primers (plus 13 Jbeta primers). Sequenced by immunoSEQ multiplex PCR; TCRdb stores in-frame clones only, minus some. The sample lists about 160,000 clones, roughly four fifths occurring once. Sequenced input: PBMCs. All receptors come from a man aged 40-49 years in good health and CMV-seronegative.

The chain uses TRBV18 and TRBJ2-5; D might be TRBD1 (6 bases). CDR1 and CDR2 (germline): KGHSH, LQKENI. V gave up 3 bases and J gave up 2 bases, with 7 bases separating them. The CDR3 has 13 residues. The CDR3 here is CASSPDRQETQYF. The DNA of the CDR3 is TGTGCCAGCTCACCCGACAGGCAAGAGACCCAGTACTTC.

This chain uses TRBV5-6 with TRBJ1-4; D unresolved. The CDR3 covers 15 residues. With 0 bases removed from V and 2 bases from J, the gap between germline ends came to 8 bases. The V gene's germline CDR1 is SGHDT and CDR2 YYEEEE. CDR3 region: CASSLGRLTNEKLFF. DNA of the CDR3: TGTGCCAGCAGCTTGGGGCGGCTGACTAATGAAAAACTGTTTTTT.

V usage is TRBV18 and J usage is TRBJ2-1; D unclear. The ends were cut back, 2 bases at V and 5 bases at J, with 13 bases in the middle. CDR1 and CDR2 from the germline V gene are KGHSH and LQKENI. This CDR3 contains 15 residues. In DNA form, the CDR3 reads TGTGCCAGCTCACCATTATTTGGGCCGGACAATGAGCAGTTCTTC. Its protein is CASSPLFGPDNEQFF. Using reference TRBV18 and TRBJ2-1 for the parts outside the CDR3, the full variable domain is NAGVMQNPRHLVRRRGQEARLRCSPMKGHSHVYWYRQLPEEGLKFMVYLQKENIIDESGMPKERFSAEFPKEGPSILRIQQVVRGDSAAYFCASSPLFGPDNEQFFGPGTRLTVL.

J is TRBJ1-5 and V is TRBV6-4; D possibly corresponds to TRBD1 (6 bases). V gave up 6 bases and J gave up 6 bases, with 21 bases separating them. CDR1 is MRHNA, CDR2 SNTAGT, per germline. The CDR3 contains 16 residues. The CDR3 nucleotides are TGTGCCAGCAGGGTAGGGGAGGGGGAAAGGAGTCAGCCCCAGCATTTT. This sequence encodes CASRVGEGERSQPQHF.

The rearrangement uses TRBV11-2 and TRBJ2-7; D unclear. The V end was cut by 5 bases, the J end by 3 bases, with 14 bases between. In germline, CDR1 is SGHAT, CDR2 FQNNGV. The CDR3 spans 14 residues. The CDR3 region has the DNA TGTGCCAGCAGCCTCTCCAGTTTATTCTACGAGCAGTACTTC. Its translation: CASSLSSLFYEQYF.

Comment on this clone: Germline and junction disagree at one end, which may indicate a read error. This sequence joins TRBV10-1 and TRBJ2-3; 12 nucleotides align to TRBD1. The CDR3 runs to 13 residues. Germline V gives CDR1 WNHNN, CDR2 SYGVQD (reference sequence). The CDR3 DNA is TGCGCCAGCGGGACAGGGGGCACCGATACGCAGTATTTT. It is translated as CASGTGGTDTQYF.

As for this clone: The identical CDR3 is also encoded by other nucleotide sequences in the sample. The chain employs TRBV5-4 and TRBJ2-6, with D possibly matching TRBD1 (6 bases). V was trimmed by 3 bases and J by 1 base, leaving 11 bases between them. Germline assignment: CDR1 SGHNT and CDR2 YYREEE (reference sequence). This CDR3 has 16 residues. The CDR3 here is CASSSGALSGANVLTF. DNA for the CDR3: TGTGCCAGCAGCTCAGGGGCCTTATCTGGGGCCAACGTCCTGACTTTC.

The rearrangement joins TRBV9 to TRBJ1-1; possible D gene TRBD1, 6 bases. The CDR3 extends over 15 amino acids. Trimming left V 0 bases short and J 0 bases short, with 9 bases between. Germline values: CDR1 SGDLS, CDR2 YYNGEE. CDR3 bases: TGTGCCAGCAGCGTAGAGGGGGTGATGAACACTGAAGCTTTCTTT. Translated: CASSVEGVMNTEAFF.

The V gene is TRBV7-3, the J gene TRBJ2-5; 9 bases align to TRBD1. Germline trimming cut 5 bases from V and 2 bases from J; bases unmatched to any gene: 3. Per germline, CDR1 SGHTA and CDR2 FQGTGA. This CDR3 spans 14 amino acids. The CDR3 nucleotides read TGTGCCAGCAGCCGGACAGGGGCTCAAGAGACCCAGTACTTC. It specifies CASSRTGAQETQYF.

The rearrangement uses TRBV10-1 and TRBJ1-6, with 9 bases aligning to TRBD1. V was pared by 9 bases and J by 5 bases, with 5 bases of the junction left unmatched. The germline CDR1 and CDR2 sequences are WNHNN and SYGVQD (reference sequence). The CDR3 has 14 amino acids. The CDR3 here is CARNGQGNNSPLHF. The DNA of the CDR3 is TGCGCCAGGAACGGACAGGGGAATAATTCACCCCTCCACTTT.

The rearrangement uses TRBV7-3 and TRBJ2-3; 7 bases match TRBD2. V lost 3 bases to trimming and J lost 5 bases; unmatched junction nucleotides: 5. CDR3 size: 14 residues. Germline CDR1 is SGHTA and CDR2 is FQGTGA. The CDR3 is CASSFGGKGDTQYF. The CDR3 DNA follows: TGTGCCAGCAGCTTCGGGGGGAAGGGAGATACGCAGTATTTT.

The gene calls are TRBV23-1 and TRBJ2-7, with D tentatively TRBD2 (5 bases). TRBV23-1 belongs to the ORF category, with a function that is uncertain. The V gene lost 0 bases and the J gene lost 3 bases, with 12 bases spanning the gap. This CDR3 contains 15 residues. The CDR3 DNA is TGCGCCAGCAGTCAATCCTCCAGGACTGGCTACGAGCAGTACTTC. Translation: CASSQSSRTGYEQYF.

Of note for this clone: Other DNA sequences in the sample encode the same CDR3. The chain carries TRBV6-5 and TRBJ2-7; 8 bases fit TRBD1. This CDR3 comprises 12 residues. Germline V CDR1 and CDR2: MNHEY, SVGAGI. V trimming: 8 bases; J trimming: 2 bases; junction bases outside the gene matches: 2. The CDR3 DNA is TGTGCCAGCGGACAGGGTCCCTACGAGCAGTACTTC. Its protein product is CASGQGPYEQYF.